A selection of T cell receptor beta chains follows, all from one sample in a study of CD8 T cells in ankylosing spondylitis. TCRdb redid the calling of the 5' RACE reads with MiXCR, one entry per CDR3 protein. This repertoire shows about 540,000 distinct CDR3 sequences, roughly an eighth found once; its top ten account for around 7%. What was sequenced was blood, either unsorted or a sorted T cell fraction (not recorded which). The receptors were sampled from a male donor with ankylosing spondylitis. The CDR3 runs from the conserved cysteine through the conserved F or W. The D gene is left open where the match is weak. A row's size may be missing; if present it is once, few, many or a size class.

clone_size	d_call	v_call	j_call	cdr3_nt	cdr3_aa
few	-	TRBV5-1	TRBJ1-4	TGCGCCAGCAGCAAGGTTGGGGGCCTTAATGAAAAACTGTTTTTT	CASSKVGGLNEKLFF
-	-	TRBV6-5	TRBJ1-5	TGTGCCAGCAGTTTAGGGCAGGGAGATCATCCCCAGCATTTT	CASSLGQGDHPQHF
many	-	TRBV11-2	TRBJ1-5	TGTGCCAGCAGCACCACAGGGCGCGATCAGCCCCAGCATTTT	CASSTTGRDQPQHF
many	-	TRBV5-1	TRBJ1-1	TGCGCCAGCAGCTTGGGTCTGAACACTGAAGCTTTCTTT	CASSLGLNTEAFF
-	-	TRBV24-1	TRBJ1-5	TGTGCCACCAGTGATCGGCGGGGGATCCAGCCCCAGCATTTT	CATSDRRGIQPQHF
-	TRBD1	TRBV12-3/TRBV12-4	TRBJ2-7	TGTGCCAGCAGGGGTGGCCAGACAGGGGTCCACGAGCAGTACTTC	CASRGGQTGVHEQYF
few	-	TRBV4-1	TRBJ2-2	TGCGCCAGCAGCCCCGTCTACGCCGGGGAGCTGTTTTTT	CASSPVYAGELFF
-	-	TRBV4-2	TRBJ1-4	TGTGCCAGCAGCCAAGATTGGACCTCCACAAGGCTGTTTTTT	CASSQDWTSTRLFF
few	TRBD1	TRBV19	TRBJ2-3	TGTGCCGTCGACAGGGGGTCAGATACGCAGTATTTT	CAVDRGSDTQYF
-	-	TRBV7-9	TRBJ2-3	TGTGCCAGCAGCTTACAGGGGATTTCTGGGGATACGCAGTATTTT	CASSLQGISGDTQYF
-	-	TRBV29-1	TRBJ1-5	TGCAGCGCCCTTATACAGGGCATCAATCAGCCCCAGCATTTT	CSALIQGINQPQHF
-	-	TRBV7-2	TRBJ1-5	TGTGCCAGCAGCGATGATGGGGTATACAATCAGCCCCAGCATTTT	CASSDDGVYNQPQHF
few	TRBD1	TRBV4-2	TRBJ2-3	TGTGCCAGCAGCCAAGTGTCAGGGGGCGATGATACGCAGTATTTT	CASSQVSGGDDTQYF
-	-	TRBV6-5	TRBJ2-7	TGTGCCAGCAGTTACAGGGGCACCCTCCCCGAGCAGTACTTC	CASSYRGTLPEQYF
few	-	TRBV4-2	TRBJ2-3	TGTGCCAGCAGCGGGGGGAGCTACACAGATACGCAGTATTTT	CASSGGSYTDTQYF
many	-	TRBV12-3/TRBV12-4	TRBJ1-5	TGTGCCAGCAGTCCCTCTACGGGCTATCAGCCCCAGCATTTT	CASSPSTGYQPQHF
few	-	TRBV6-4	TRBJ2-1	TGTGCCAGCAGCTCGCAGGGTAGCGGCTACAATGAGCAGTTCTTC	CASSSQGSGYNEQFF
-	-	TRBV5-5	TRBJ2-2	TGTGCCAGCAGCTTTTCTGGGGTGGCCGGGGAGCTGTTTTTT	CASSFSGVAGELFF
-	-	TRBV9	TRBJ2-3	TGTGCCAGCAGCGTAGGGGCAGCGGGCTCTAGCACAGATACGCAGTATTTT	CASSVGAAGSSTDTQYF
-	TRBD2	TRBV2	TRBJ2-2	TGTGCCAGCAGTGACCGCGGGAGTAACACCGGGGAGCTGTTTTTT	CASSDRGSNTGELFF
many	TRBD1	TRBV29-1	TRBJ2-1	TGCAGCGTTGAAGAAGGAACAGGGGGTAACAATGAGCAGTTCTTC	CSVEEGTGGNNEQFF
-	-	TRBV5-5	TRBJ2-5	TGTGCCAGCAGCGTAACAGGGTCGGTCGCGGAGACCCAGTACTTC	CASSVTGSVAETQYF
few	-	TRBV3-1	TRBJ1-1	TGTGCCAGCAGCCAAGCGGCGGGGGGCTCTGAAGCTTTCTTT	CASSQAAGGSEAFF
few	-	TRBV7-9	TRBJ1-3	TGTGCCAGCAGCTTAGCGTATGGACAGAGCTCTGGAAACACCATATATTTT	CASSLAYGQSSGNTIYF
-	-	TRBV29-1	TRBJ2-5	TGCAGCGTTCTCCAGGGTTGGGAGACCCAGTACTTC	CSVLQGWETQYF
-	TRBD2	TRBV27	TRBJ2-2	TGTGCCAGCAGTTTTCCTAGCGGGAGCCTCACCGGGGAGCTGTTTTTT	CASSFPSGSLTGELFF
few	TRBD1	TRBV20-1	TRBJ1-1	TGCAGTGCTAAGGGACAGGTGGGCACTGAAGCTTTCTTT	CSAKGQVGTEAFF
-	-	TRBV28	TRBJ1-4	TGTGCCAGCAGTTCCTTGGGAAAGGGGCAGAAACTGTTTTTT	CASSSLGKGQKLFF
few	-	TRBV15	TRBJ1-2	TGTGCCACCAGCAGAGATCTAGAGGGGAACATTCGAGAACGTATTTTGGGCTACACCTTC	CATSRDLEGNIRERILGYTF
few	-	TRBV7-9	TRBJ1-2	TGTGCCAGCAGCTTAGCTGGGCAAGTCGCCTATGGCTACACCTTC	CASSLAGQVAYGYTF
-	TRBD2	TRBV12-3/TRBV12-4	TRBJ2-1	TGTGCCAGCAGTTTGGCACTAGCGGGAATTGAGCAGTTCTTC	CASSLALAGIEQFF
few	-	TRBV3-1	TRBJ1-5	TGTGCCAGCAGCCAAGAAGGAGGGGCGCATCTTCAGCCCCAGCATTTT	CASSQEGGAHLQPQHF
-	TRBD1	TRBV27	TRBJ2-5	TGTGCCAGCAGCCTAGGGCTCGGACAGGTTTCGAAGACCCAGTACTTC	CASSLGLGQVSKTQYF
-	-	TRBV5-1	TRBJ2-3	TGCGCCAGCAGCGCGGGTGCCCAAACACTGGATACGCAGTATTTT	CASSAGAQTLDTQYF
many	TRBD1	TRBV3-1	TRBJ1-1	TGTGCCAGCAGCCAAGATGGGGGGACAGGGGACGACACTGAAGCTTTCTTT	CASSQDGGTGDDTEAFF
few	-	TRBV2	TRBJ2-3	TGTGCCAGTTCAAGCCGGCAGAGCACAGATACGCAGTATTTT	CASSSRQSTDTQYF
-	TRBD2	TRBV20-1	TRBJ2-7	TGCAGTGCTAGTTCGGGGCTAGCGGGTACCTACGAGCAGTACTTC	CSASSGLAGTYEQYF
-	TRBD1	TRBV19	TRBJ1-1	TGTGCCAGTAGTATTCCCCCCCGACAGGGGCTAAACACTGAAGCTTTCTTT	CASSIPPRQGLNTEAFF
-	-	TRBV5-1	TRBJ2-1	TGCGCCAGCAGCTTGGACGGGAGTTATTACAATGAGCAGTTCTTC	CASSLDGSYYNEQFF
few	-	TRBV5-1	TRBJ2-5	TGCGCCAGCAGCTCCTTACAGGGAGGAGAGACCCAGTACTTC	CASSSLQGGETQYF
-	-	TRBV7-6	TRBJ2-1	TGTGCCAGCAGCCCCCGTCTGGGACCTTACAATGAGCAGTTCTTC	CASSPRLGPYNEQFF
few	-	TRBV29-1	TRBJ2-1	TGCAGCGTTACGGAGGTCCTTAGCAATGAGCAGTTCTTC	CSVTEVLSNEQFF
few	TRBD2	TRBV20-1	TRBJ2-3	TGCAGTGCTAGAAAGCGGGAGGGCCGTTCAGATACGCAGTATTTT	CSARKREGRSDTQYF
few	-	TRBV11-2	TRBJ2-5	TGTGCCAGCAGCTTAGTGGTAGCGGCCGAGACCCAGTACTTC	CASSLVVAAETQYF
few	TRBD1	TRBV5-1	TRBJ2-2	TGCGCCAGCAGCTCCCATCAGGGGGCAACCGGGGAGCTGTTTTTT	CASSSHQGATGELFF
-	TRBD1	TRBV2	TRBJ2-5	TGTGCCAGCAGTGAACAGGGGGCGGATGAGACCCAGTACTTC	CASSEQGADETQYF
many	-	TRBV12-3/TRBV12-4	TRBJ1-2	TGTGCCAGCAGCGGAGACCGCTATGGCTACACCTTC	CASSGDRYGYTF